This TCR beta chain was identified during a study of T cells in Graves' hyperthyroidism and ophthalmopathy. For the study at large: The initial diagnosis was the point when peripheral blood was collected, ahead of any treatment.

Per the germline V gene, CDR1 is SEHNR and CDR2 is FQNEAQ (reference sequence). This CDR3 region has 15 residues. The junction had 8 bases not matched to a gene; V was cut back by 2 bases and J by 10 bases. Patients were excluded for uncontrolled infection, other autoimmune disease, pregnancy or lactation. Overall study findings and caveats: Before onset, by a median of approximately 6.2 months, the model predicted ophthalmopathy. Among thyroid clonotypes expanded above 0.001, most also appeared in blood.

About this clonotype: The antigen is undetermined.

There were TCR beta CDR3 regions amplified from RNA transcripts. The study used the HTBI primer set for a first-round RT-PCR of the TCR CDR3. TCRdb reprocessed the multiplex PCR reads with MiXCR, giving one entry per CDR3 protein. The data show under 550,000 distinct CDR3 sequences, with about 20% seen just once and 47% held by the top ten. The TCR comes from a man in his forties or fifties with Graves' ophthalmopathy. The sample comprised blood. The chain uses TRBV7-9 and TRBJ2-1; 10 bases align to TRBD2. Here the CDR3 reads CASSLSSGGAEEQFF. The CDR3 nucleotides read TGTGCCAGCAGCTTAAGCAGCGGGGGGGCGGAAGAGCAGTTCTTC.